This T cell receptor (beta chain) was observed in a study of tumor-infiltrating lymphocytes in oesophageal squamous cell carcinoma. TCRdb redid the calling of the PCR reads with MiXCR, one entry per CDR3 protein. The sample lists some 14,000 distinct CDR3 sequences, 51% seen once, with 9.5% to 13% in the top ten. Germline V gene lookup returns CDR1 SGHVS and CDR2 FNYEAQ. The CDR3 runs to 13 residues. The chain joins TRBV7-6 to TRBJ2-6, with no clear D. The J call may be in error: the DNA end matches TRBJ2-7 better. The sequencing input was blood. This sequence was found in a female donor with esophageal squamous cell carcinoma. In nucleotides, the CDR3 is TGTGCCAGCAGCTTAGAACGGACCTACGAGCAGTACTTC. This codes for CASSLERTYEQYF.